A selection of T cell receptor beta chains follows, all from one sample in a study of CD8 T cells in Susac syndrome. Via MiXCR, TCRdb re-called the immunoSEQ multiplex PCR reads, giving one row per CDR3 protein. Among about 300,000 distinct CDR3 sequences listed, 70% to 90% were seen once. Sequences were obtained from CD8+ T cells from PBMCs. These receptors all stem from a human donor with multiple sclerosis. Both conserved end residues are part of each CDR3. D genes are given only for firm matches. Size values are once, few and many counts, or a class for expanded clones, and some rows have none.

v_call	j_call	clone_size	d_call	cdr3_nt	cdr3_aa
TRBV19	TRBJ2-1	once	NA	TGTGCCAGTAGTCGAGGGGGATACAATGAGCAGTTCTTC	CASSRGGYNEQFF
TRBV5-4	TRBJ2-7	NA	NA	TGTGCCAGCAGCTTCGGGCAGGGAATTACCTACGAGCAGTACTTC	CASSFGQGITYEQYF
TRBV20-1	TRBJ2-5	NA	TRBD2	TGCAGTGGTTCTAGCGGAGAGACCCAGTACTTC	CSGSSGETQYF
TRBV2	TRBJ2-1	NA	NA	TGTGCCAGCAGCCAAGGGGGGTCACCCTACAATGAGCAGTTCTTC	CASSQGGSPYNEQFF
TRBV7-8	TRBJ2-7	NA	NA	TGTGCCAGCAGCTTAAGTGGAGGGAAAAACGAGCAGTACTTC	CASSLSGGKNEQYF
TRBV7-9	TRBJ1-2	NA	NA	TGTGCCAGCAGCTTACGCGTCAAAGGAGGCTATGGCTACACCTTC	CASSLRVKGGYGYTF
TRBV4-2	TRBJ1-1	once	NA	TGTGCCAGCAGCCAAGGGCCCAGGCCGTTGAACACTGAAGCTTTCTTT	CASSQGPRPLNTEAFF
TRBV19	TRBJ1-1	NA	NA	TGTGCCAGTAGCCAGGGGTCGGGCAACACTGAAGCTTTCTTT	CASSQGSGNTEAFF
TRBV28	TRBJ1-5	NA	TRBD1	TGTGCCAGCAGTGTCACCAGGGGGTCGGATCAGCCCCAGCATTTT	CASSVTRGSDQPQHF
TRBV5-1	TRBJ2-1	NA	NA	TGCGCCAGCAGCTTGGACATAGTCTCATTTGCGGGGCCCGACTCATCCAGCGACAATGAGCAGTTCTTC	CASSLDIVSFAGPDSSSDNEQFF
TRBV7-9	TRBJ2-5	NA	NA	TGTGCCAGCAGCTTAGTCTTAGAGGCGGAGACCCAGTACTTC	CASSLVLEAETQYF
TRBV11-2	TRBJ2-7	few	NA	TGTGCCAGCAGCTTAGGGTGGCGGGTGGAGCAGTACTTC	CASSLGWRVEQYF
TRBV29-1	TRBJ1-2	NA	TRBD1	TGCAGCGACACCGGGGAACAGGGGCAAGAATATGGCTACACCTTC	CSDTGEQGQEYGYTF
TRBV4-1	TRBJ1-5	NA	TRBD1	TGCGCCAGCAGCCAAGGGACAGGGGGCTCCAATCAGCCCCAGCATTTT	CASSQGTGGSNQPQHF
TRBV20-1	TRBJ1-1	NA	NA	TGCAGTGCTAGAGGGTCGAACACTGAAGCTTTCTTT	CSARGSNTEAFF
TRBV13	TRBJ2-7	NA	NA	TGTGCCAGCAGCTTAGGCCTAGCGCGGGACGAGCAGTACTTC	CASSLGLARDEQYF
TRBV7-9	TRBJ2-7	NA	TRBD2	TGTGCCAGCAGCATGGGACTAGCGGGATATGGCTCCGAGCAGTACTTC	CASSMGLAGYGSEQYF
TRBV7-3	TRBJ1-5	NA	NA	TGTGCCAGCAGCTTAAGTAGGACTGTTCCGGAAGGTCAGCCCCAGCATTTT	CASSLSRTVPEGQPQHF
TRBV7-2	TRBJ2-2	NA	NA	TGTGCCAGCAGCTTGGGATTTGGCGGGGAGCTGTTTTTT	CASSLGFGGELFF
TRBV7-3	TRBJ2-1	NA	TRBD1	TGTGCCAGCAGCTTAACAGGACAGGGGATATACAATGAGCAGTTCTTC	CASSLTGQGIYNEQFF
TRBV7-8	TRBJ2-7	once	NA	TGTGCCAGCAGCTTAGTGTCGGGACACGAGCAGTACTTC	CASSLVSGHEQYF
TRBV24-1	TRBJ1-2	once	NA	TGTGCCACCAGTGGTTGGACAGCCGATAACTATGGCTACACCTTC	CATSGWTADNYGYTF
TRBV4-1	TRBJ2-7	NA	TRBD1	TGCGCCAGCAGCTCCCGAGACAGGGCCAGGTATGAGCAGTACTTC	CASSSRDRARYEQYF
TRBV28	TRBJ2-1	NA	NA	TGTGCCAGCAGCTTAGATACCCCCAAAAATGAGCAGTTCTTC	CASSLDTPKNEQFF